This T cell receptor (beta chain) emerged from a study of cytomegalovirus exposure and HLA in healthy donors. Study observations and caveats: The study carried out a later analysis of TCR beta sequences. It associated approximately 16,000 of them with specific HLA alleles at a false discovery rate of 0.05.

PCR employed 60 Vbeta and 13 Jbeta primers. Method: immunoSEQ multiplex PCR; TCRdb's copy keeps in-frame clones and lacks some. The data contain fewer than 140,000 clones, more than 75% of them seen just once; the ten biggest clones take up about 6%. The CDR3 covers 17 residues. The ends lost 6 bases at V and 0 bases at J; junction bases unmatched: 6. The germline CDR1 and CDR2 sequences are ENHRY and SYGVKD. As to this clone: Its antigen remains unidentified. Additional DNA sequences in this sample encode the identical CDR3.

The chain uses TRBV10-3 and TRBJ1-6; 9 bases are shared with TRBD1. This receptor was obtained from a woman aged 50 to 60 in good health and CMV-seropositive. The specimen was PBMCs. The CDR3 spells CAISRDREPSYNSPLHF. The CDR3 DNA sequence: TGTGCCATCAGCCGGGACAGGGAACCCTCCTATAATTCACCCCTCCACTTT.